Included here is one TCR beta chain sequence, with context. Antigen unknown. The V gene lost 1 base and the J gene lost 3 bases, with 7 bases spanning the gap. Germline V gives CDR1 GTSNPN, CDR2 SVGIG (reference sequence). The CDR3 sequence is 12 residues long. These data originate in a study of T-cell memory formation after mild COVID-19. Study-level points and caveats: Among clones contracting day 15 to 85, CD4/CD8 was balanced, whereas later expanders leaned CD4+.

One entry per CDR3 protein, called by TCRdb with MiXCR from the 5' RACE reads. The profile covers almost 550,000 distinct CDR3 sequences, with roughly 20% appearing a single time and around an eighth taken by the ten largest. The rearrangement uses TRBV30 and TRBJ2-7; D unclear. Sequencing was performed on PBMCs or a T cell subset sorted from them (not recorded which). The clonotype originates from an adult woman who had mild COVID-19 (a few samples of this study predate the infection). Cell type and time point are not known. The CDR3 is CAWSGAFYEQYF. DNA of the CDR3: TGTGCCTGGAGTGGAGCGTTCTACGAGCAGTACTTC.